This record concerns one T cell receptor beta chain sequence. Its target is unknown. Measured with immunoSEQ multiplex PCR; TCRdb has only the in-frame clones, and not every one. The table shows 95,000 to 120,000 clones, with approximately 96% occurring only once. This sample was taken from a study of cytomegalovirus exposure and HLA in healthy donors. Study context: Per a later analysis, the 666 first-cohort and some 110 validation repertoires shared one platform. Study-wide points: Many donors shared some public TCRs, even though most TCR sequences were rare. The study listed roughly 150 cytomegalovirus-associated TCR beta chains.

Germline values: CDR1 SGHRS, CDR2 YFSETQ. With V trimmed by 0 bases and J by 5 bases, 7 bases remained unmatched. The CDR3 extends over 15 amino acids. The chain is built from TRBV5-1 and TRBJ2-7, with TRBD2 identical over 8 bases. The receptor comes from a woman under 30 in good health and CMV-seronegative. The sequenced sample consisted of PBMCs. CDR3 in amino acids: CASSLARGGLDEQYF. The CDR3 DNA reads as TGCGCCAGCAGCTTGGCCCGGGGGGGCCTGGACGAGCAGTACTTC.